What follows are 7 T cell receptor beta chains derived from one specimen sequenced in a study of blood T cell repertoires in COVID-19. Libraries were prepared by immunoSEQ multiplex PCR; TCRdb keeps only in-frame clonotypes and omits some of them. This sample has about 110,000 clones, with more than 65% found just once. The sample comprised peripheral blood. Receptors originate from a woman of 80 years or more with active or convalescent COVID-19.

The J gene is TRBJ2-5, the V gene TRBV20-1; D remains unclear. Germline V lookup: CDR1 DFQATT, CDR2 SNEGSKA (reference sequence). The CDR3 has 11 amino acids. Trimming stripped 2 bases from V and 2 bases from J, with 3 bases between. DNA of the CDR3: TGCAGTGCTAGACGGCAAGAGACCCAGTACTTC. Its protein is CSARRQETQYF.

This chain joins TRBV24-1 and TRBJ2-5, with D maybe TRBD1 (6 bases). Trimming stripped 4 bases from V and 5 bases from J, with 13 bases between. Germline-derived CDR1 and CDR2 are KGHDR and SFDVKD. The CDR3 covers 14 residues. CDR3 nucleotide sequence: TGTGCCACCAGTGACTACAGGGTTTCGGAGACCCAGTACTTC. Its protein is CATSDYRVSETQYF.

J is TRBJ1-1 and V is TRBV27; TRBD1 aligns across 7 bases. CDR3 length: 14 amino acids. Germline V CDR1 and CDR2: MNHEY, SMNVEV (reference sequence). V gave up 5 bases and J gave up 3 bases; unmatched junction bases: 6. For the CDR3, the DNA is TGTGCCAGCAGTCCCCGGGACAGACACACTGAAGCTTTCTTT. Translation: CASSPRDRHTEAFF.

This clone is a singleton in its sample. This chain connects TRBV5-1 to TRBJ2-7, with 11 bases aligning to TRBD1. V gave up 2 bases and J gave up 0 bases; unmatched junction bases: 10. The CDR3 is 18 amino acids. The germline CDR1 and CDR2 sequences are SGHRS and YFSETQ. The CDR3 coding sequence is TGCGCCAGCAGCTTAGGACAGGGGGCCCCGTTGATCTCCTACGAGCAGTACTTC. Translation gives CASSLGQGAPLISYEQYF. The whole variable domain, remainder taken from reference TRBV5-1 and TRBJ2-7, is KAGVTQTPRYLIKTRGQQVTLSCSPISGHRSVSWYQQTPGQGLQFLFEYFSETQRNKGNFPGRFSGRQFSNSRSEMNVSTLELGDSALYLCASSLGQGAPLISYEQYFGPGTRLTVT.

The genes are TRBV7-6 and TRBJ2-1, with TRBD2 matching over 10 bases. This CDR3 region has 15 residues. Germline V CDR1 and CDR2: SGHVS, FNYEAQ. The V segment lost 3 bases and the J segment 6 bases; nucleotides outside the gene matches: 5. The DNA of the CDR3 is TGTGCCAGCAGCTTTGGAGCGGGGGGGTCCAATGAGCAGTTCTTC. Residues: CASSFGAGGSNEQFF.

V and J are TRBV10-3 and TRBJ2-5; perhaps TRBD2 as D (6 bases). This CDR3 has 13 residues. V lost 2 bases, J lost 5 bases, and 9 bases lay in between. The germline gives CDR1 ENHRY, CDR2 SYGVKD. The CDR3, as DNA: TGTGCCATCAGTGAGGCGGGACGGGAGACCCAGTACTTC. Its protein product is CAISEAGRETQYF.

This clone has a single count. This chain joins TRBV7-2 and TRBJ1-2, with TRBD1 matching 11 bases. Losses at the gene ends were 1 base for V and 3 bases for J; bases not matched to a gene: 10. CDR1 is SGHTA, CDR2 FQGNSA, per germline. The CDR3 is 18 amino acids. CDR3: CASSLVYGTGGLDYGYTF. CDR3 bases: TGTGCCAGCAGCTTAGTATACGGGACAGGGGGTTTAGACTATGGCTACACCTTC.